This T cell receptor (beta chain) was sequenced for a study of blood T cell repertoires in COVID-19. About the study: Material from acute and convalescent COVID-19 was sourced from the United States, Italy and Spain.

The V and J ends lost 3 bases and 7 bases, in that order; junction bases with no gene match: 12. CDR3 length equals 15 residues. Germline V gene lookup returns CDR1 SGHTA and CDR2 FQGNSA. The authors' processing: Scientists estimated how many nucleated cells there were by amplifying reference gene primers. Using immunoSEQ multiplex PCR, the repertoire was profiled, and TCRdb retains in-frame clones only, with some absent. Clonal size and the V and J genes are those of that table, whereas D and trimming came from the DNA. This sample has around 620,000 clones, with about 87% found just once. The rearrangement joins TRBV7-2 to TRBJ2-7; the match to TRBD1 covers 7 bases. The sample comprised peripheral blood. This sequence originates from a woman between 18 and 29 years old with acute or convalescent COVID-19. Here the CDR3 reads CASSFSGTVSREQYF. DNA for the CDR3: TGTGCCAGCAGCTTCTCCGGGACAGTATCTCGGGAGCAGTACTTC. Together with reference TRBV7-2 and TRBJ2-7, the CDR3 gives the full variable domain: GAGVSQSPSNKVTEKGKDVELRCDPISGHTALYWYRQSLGQGLEFLIYFQGNSAPDKSGLPSDRFSAERTGGSVSTLTIQRTQQEDSAVYLCASSFSGTVSREQYFGPGTRLTVT.